These T cell receptor beta chains were read from a single sample in a study of blood T cell repertoires in COVID-19. The method was immunoSEQ multiplex PCR; TCRdb's version includes in-frame clones alone and lacks a portion of them. The sample contains around 130,000 clones, 60% to 85% of which appear only once. Input material: peripheral blood. The source of these receptors is a man of 80 years or more with acute or convalescent COVID-19. Each CDR3 is given with its conserved first and last residue. Each record gives: clone size, V gene, J gene, D gene, CDR3 DNA, CDR3 protein. The D gene is left open where the match is weak. Part of the rows lack a size; the others show once, few, many or a class for expanded clones.

size: many
V: TRBV29-1
J: TRBJ2-1
D: TRBD2
DNA: TGCAGCGTGATCGGGACTAGCGGTCGCAATGAGCAGTTCTTC
CDR3: CSVIGTSGRNEQFF

size: -
V: TRBV29-1
J: TRBJ1-1
D: TRBD1
DNA: TGCAGCGTTGAGGTAGGGACAGGGCCAGCTTTCTTT
CDR3: CSVEVGTGPAFF

size: -
V: TRBV19
J: TRBJ1-1
D: TRBD1
DNA: TGTGCCAGTAGTAAAGACAGGGTGGTCACTGAAGCTTTCTTT
CDR3: CASSKDRVVTEAFF

size: -
V: TRBV2
J: TRBJ2-5
D: TRBD2
DNA: TGTGCCAGCACCGGACTAGCGGGAAACCAAGAGACCCAGTACTTC
CDR3: CASTGLAGNQETQYF

size: -
V: TRBV7-9
J: TRBJ2-5
D: -
DNA: TGTGCCAGCAGCTTAGGGGCAGGGATCCAAGAGACCCAGTACTTC
CDR3: CASSLGAGIQETQYF

size: few
V: TRBV19
J: TRBJ1-1
D: -
DNA: TGTGCCAGTAGTATAGGTGGCAGGGTCGGCACTGAAGCTTTCTTT
CDR3: CASSIGGRVGTEAFF

size: -
V: TRBV6-5
J: TRBJ1-1
D: -
DNA: TGTGCCAGCAGGGGGGACATGTCCAGCGCTGAAGCTTTCTTT
CDR3: CASRGDMSSAEAFF

size: few
V: TRBV4-2
J: TRBJ2-1
D: TRBD2
DNA: TGTGCCAGCAGCCAACCAGGGACTAGCGGATACAATGAGCAGTTCTTC
CDR3: CASSQPGTSGYNEQFF

size: -
V: TRBV9
J: TRBJ1-6
D: -
DNA: TGTGCCAGCAGCGTAGGTAGAGAGGGAACCCTCCACTTT
CDR3: CASSVGREGTLHF

size: few
V: TRBV5-4
J: TRBJ2-5
D: -
DNA: TGTGCCAGCAGCTTTACAGGGGAGACCCAGTACTTC
CDR3: CASSFTGETQYF

size: -
V: TRBV5-1
J: TRBJ2-7
D: -
DNA: TGCGCCAGCAGCTTAGGGCAGGCGCCGGAGGGGCAGTACTTC
CDR3: CASSLGQAPEGQYF

size: once
V: TRBV7-8
J: TRBJ2-7
D: TRBD1
DNA: TGTGCCAGCAGCTTAGGGCTGGACAGGGCCACCTACGAGCAGTACTTC
CDR3: CASSLGLDRATYEQYF

size: -
V: TRBV5-1
J: TRBJ2-5
D: -
DNA: TGCGCCAGCAGCTTGGAAGCCCGGGACGGGGGGACCCAGTACTTC
CDR3: CASSLEARDGGTQYF

size: -
V: TRBV19
J: TRBJ1-2
D: -
DNA: TGTGCCAGTAGTTCAAATTCAGGTTATGGCTACACCTTC
CDR3: CASSSNSGYGYTF

size: -
V: TRBV6-6
J: TRBJ1-6
D: -
DNA: TGTGCCAGCAGTCACGGACCGAGGCAGGGGTCACCCCTCCACTTT
CDR3: CASSHGPRQGSPLHF

size: -
V: TRBV2
J: TRBJ2-5
D: TRBD2
DNA: TGTGCCAGCAGGGGGACTAGCGGGGGGTTACAAGAGACCCAGTACTTC
CDR3: CASRGTSGGLQETQYF